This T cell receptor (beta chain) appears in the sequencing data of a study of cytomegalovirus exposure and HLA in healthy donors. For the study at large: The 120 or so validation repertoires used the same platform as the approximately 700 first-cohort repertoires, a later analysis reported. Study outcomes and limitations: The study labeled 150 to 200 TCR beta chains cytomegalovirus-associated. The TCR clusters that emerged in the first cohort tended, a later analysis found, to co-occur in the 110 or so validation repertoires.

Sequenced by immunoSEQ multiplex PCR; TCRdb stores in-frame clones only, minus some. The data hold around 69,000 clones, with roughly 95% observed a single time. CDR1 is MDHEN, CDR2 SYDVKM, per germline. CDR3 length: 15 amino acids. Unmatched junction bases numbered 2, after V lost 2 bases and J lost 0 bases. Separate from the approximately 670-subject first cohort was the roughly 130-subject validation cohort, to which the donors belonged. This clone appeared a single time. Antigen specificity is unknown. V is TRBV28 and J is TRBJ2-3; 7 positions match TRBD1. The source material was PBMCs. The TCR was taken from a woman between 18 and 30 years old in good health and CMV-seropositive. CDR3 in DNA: TGTGCCAGCAGTTTAGAGGACAGGAGCACAGATACGCAGTATTTT. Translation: CASSLEDRSTDTQYF.